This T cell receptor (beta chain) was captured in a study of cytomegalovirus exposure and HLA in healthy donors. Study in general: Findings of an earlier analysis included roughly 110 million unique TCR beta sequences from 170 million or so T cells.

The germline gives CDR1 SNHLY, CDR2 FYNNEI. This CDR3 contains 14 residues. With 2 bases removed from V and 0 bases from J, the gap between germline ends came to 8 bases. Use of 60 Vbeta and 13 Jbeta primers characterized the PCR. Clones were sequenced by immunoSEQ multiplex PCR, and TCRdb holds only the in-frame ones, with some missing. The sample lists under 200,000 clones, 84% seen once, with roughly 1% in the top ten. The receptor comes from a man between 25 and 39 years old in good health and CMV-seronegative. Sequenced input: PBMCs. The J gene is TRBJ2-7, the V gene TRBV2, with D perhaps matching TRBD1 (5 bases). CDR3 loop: CASSEWGSSYEQYF. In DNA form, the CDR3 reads TGTGCCAGCAGTGAATGGGGCAGCTCCTACGAGCAGTACTTC.